The 24 T cell receptor beta chains given below trace back to one sample, sequenced in a study of cytomegalovirus exposure and HLA in healthy donors. Both 60 Vbeta primers and 13 Jbeta primers went into the PCR. Assay used: immunoSEQ multiplex PCR; TCRdb lists only in-frame clones, some missing. The data contain some 170,000 clones, about 80% of them singletons. Specimen: PBMCs. These receptors were collected from a man in his forties in good health and CMV-seronegative.

V is TRBV27 and J is TRBJ2-1; 12 positions match TRBD2. With 6 bases clipped from V and 8 bases from J, the junction kept 8 bases outside the gene matches. The length of the CDR3 is 15 residues. Germline V gene sequence: CDR1 MNHEY, CDR2 SMNVEV (reference sequence). CDR3 coding DNA: TGTGCCAGCAGCCTGCGGACTAGCGGGAACGATGAGCAGTTCTTC. This encodes CASSLRTSGNDEQFF.

The chain uses TRBV28 and TRBJ2-7, with D possibly matching TRBD1 (6 bases). V was clipped by 6 bases and J by 4 bases, with 10 bases between them. The CDR3 spans 12 residues. Germline CDR1 reads MDHEN; CDR2 reads SYDVKM. The CDR3 here is CASSYRVYEQYF. As DNA, the CDR3 is TGTGCCAGCAGCTACAGGGTGTACGAGCAGTACTTC.

This sequence joins TRBV5-5 and TRBJ2-4; D is unresolved. CDR1 and CDR2 from the germline V gene are SGHKS and YYEKEE (reference sequence). The germline V and J ends were trimmed by 2 bases and 2 bases, with 11 bases remaining between them. The CDR3 spans 15 residues. The chain's CDR3 is CASSFLTGTKNIQYF. CDR3 sequence (DNA): TGTGCCAGCAGCTTTCTCACGGGTACCAAAAACATTCAGTACTTC.

The chain links TRBV19 to TRBJ1-5, with TRBD1 matching over 10 bases. Germline V gene data show CDR1 as LNHDA and CDR2 as SQIVND (reference sequence). The CDR3 sequence is 16 residues long. The V gene end was trimmed by 3 bases and the J gene end by 4 bases; junction bases not matched to a gene: 6. CDR3 bases: TGTGCCAGTAGTATTTTAATGGGACAGGGGAATCAGCCCCAGCATTTT. Translation: CASSILMGQGNQPQHF.

J is TRBJ2-1 and V is TRBV11-2, with 7 nucleotides matching TRBD2. With V trimmed by 2 bases and J by 5 bases, 9 bases remained unmatched. CDR3 size: 16 residues. Germline V gives CDR1 SGHAT, CDR2 FQNNGV. The CDR3 spells CASSLLRASGHNEQFF. The CDR3 region has the DNA TGTGCCAGCAGCTTACTGCGGGCTAGCGGACACAATGAGCAGTTCTTC. Complete variable domain (other parts from reference TRBV11-2 and TRBJ2-1): EAGVAQSPRYKIIEKRQSVAFWCNPISGHATLYWYQQILGQGPKLLIQFQNNGVVDDSQLPKDRFSAERLKGVDSTLKIQPAKLEDSAVYLCASSLLRASGHNEQFFGPGTRLTVL.

This clone was counted once. The CDR3 here is CSYYTSAETQYF. CDR3 DNA sequence: TGCAGCTACTATACTAGCGCGGAGACCCAGTACTTC. The chain carries TRBV29-1 and TRBJ2-5, with 7 bases identical to TRBD2. With 8 bases clipped from V and 5 bases from J, the junction kept 8 bases outside the gene matches. The CDR3 has 12 amino acids. The V gene's germline CDR1 is SQVTM and CDR2 ANQGSEA. The full variable domain, with the rest looked up from reference TRBV29-1 and TRBJ2-5, is SAVISQKPSRDICQRGTSLTIQCQVDSQVTMMFWYRQQPGQSLTLIATANQGSEATYESGFVIDKFPISRPNLTFSTLTVSNMSPEDSSIYLCSYYTSAETQYFGPGTRLLVL.

V is TRBV30 and J is TRBJ1-3; 9 bases are shared with TRBD1. V dropped 3 bases and J dropped 4; count of bases not matched to a gene: 7. CDR1 and CDR2 from the germline V gene are GTSNPN and SVGIG (reference sequence). The length of the CDR3 is 15 residues. The CDR3 DNA is TGTGCCTGGAGATTACAGGGGGCGGGGGGAAACACCATATATTTT. It codes for CAWRLQGAGGNTIYF.

The J gene is TRBJ2-6, the V gene TRBV4-2; no clear D gene. The length of the CDR3 is 15 residues. Germline CDR1 reads LGHNA; CDR2 reads YNFKEQ. V was shortened by 1 base and J by 2 bases, with 6 bases between the two germline ends. CDR3 amino acids: CASSQVAAGANVLTF. The DNA of the CDR3 is TGTGCCAGCAGCCAAGTAGCAGCTGGGGCCAACGTCCTGACTTTC.

V and J are TRBV7-9 and TRBJ2-3; no firm D call. The CDR3 has 12 residues. Germline assignment: CDR1 SEHNR and CDR2 FQNEAQ (reference sequence). With 1 base removed from V and 4 bases from J, the gap between germline ends came to 3 bases. The CDR3 DNA sequence: TGTGCCAGCAGCTTAGTAGCAGATACGCAGTATTTT. Residues: CASSLVADTQYF.

The CDR3 nucleotides read TGTGCCAGCGCGAGGGGAGGCTCTGGGGCCAACGTCCTGACTTTC. Amino acids: CASARGGSGANVLTF. The rearrangement uses TRBV6-5 and TRBJ2-6; D is possibly TRBD2 (6 bases). This CDR3 comprises 15 residues. Trimming took off 8 bases at V and 0 bases at J, with 11 bases between the two ends. Germline assignment: CDR1 MNHEY and CDR2 SVGAGI.

The chain employs TRBV7-9 and TRBJ2-7, with 14 nucleotides matching TRBD2. V lost 1 base to trimming and J lost 4 bases; unmatched junction nucleotides: 6. In germline, CDR1 is SEHNR, CDR2 FQNEAQ (reference sequence). The CDR3 runs to 17 residues. The CDR3 here is CASSLGGLAGVRYEQYF. As DNA, the CDR3 is TGTGCCAGCAGCTTAGGGGGACTAGCGGGAGTAAGGTACGAGCAGTACTTC.

The genes are TRBV28 and TRBJ2-7, with D possibly TRBD2 on 6 matching bases. V dropped 11 bases and J dropped 0 bases, with 14 bases sitting between them. The CDR3 is made up of 13 amino acids. Germline V lookup: CDR1 MDHEN, CDR2 SYDVKM. In nucleotides, the CDR3 is TGTGCCGCCGCGGGGACCCCCTCCTACGAGCAGTACTTC. This sequence encodes CAAAGTPSYEQYF. The full variable domain, in which reference TRBV28 and TRBJ2-7 provide the parts outside the CDR3, is DVKVTQSSRYLVKRTGEKVFLECVQDMDHENMFWYRQDPGLGLRLIYFSYDVKMKEKGDIPEGYSVSREKKERFSLILESASTNQTSMYLCAAAGTPSYEQYFGPGTRLTVT.

Only a few counts were recorded for this clone. This sequence joins TRBV4-2 and TRBJ1-2; the D is unclear. Germline CDR1 and CDR2: LGHNA and YNFKEQ. The CDR3 covers 13 residues. V was shortened by 8 bases and J by 4 bases, with 14 bases between the two germline ends. The CDR3 region is CASGSGRIYGYTF. CDR3 bases: TGTGCCAGCGGGAGTGGACGGATCTATGGCTACACCTTC.

The chain couples TRBV2 to TRBJ1-2, with 11 nucleotides matching TRBD1. V lost 6 bases, J lost 4 bases, and 4 bases stayed unmatched. Looked up from germline, CDR1 is SNHLY and CDR2 is FYNNEI. The CDR3 runs to 14 residues. The CDR3 coding sequence is TGTGCCAGCAGGGGACAGGGGGGATTCTATGGCTACACCTTC. Translating gives CASRGQGGFYGYTF.

The CDR3 sequence: CASSLWQGTYEQYF. The CDR3 nucleotides are TGCGCCAGCAGCTTGTGGCAGGGGACCTACGAGCAGTACTTC. The chain couples TRBV5-1 to TRBJ2-7; D might be TRBD1 (6 bases). Trimming removed 1 base from V and 2 bases from J, with 10 bases in between. The CDR3 runs 14 residues. In germline, CDR1 is SGHRS, CDR2 YFSETQ.

The chain carries TRBV9 and TRBJ2-1; 11 bases are shared with TRBD2. The CDR3 contains 17 residues. J lost 6 bases, V lost 1 base, and 9 bases had no gene match. Germline V lookup: CDR1 SGDLS, CDR2 YYNGEE. The CDR3 loop reads CASSVFSGRAAGNEQFF. DNA for the CDR3: TGTGCCAGCAGCGTATTTAGCGGGAGGGCGGCAGGCAATGAGCAGTTCTTC.

The CDR3 loop is CASSLAGSNQPQHF. CDR3 DNA sequence: TGTGCCAGCAGCTTAGCCGGGAGCAATCAGCCCCAGCATTTT. The V and J genes are TRBV7-2 and TRBJ1-5; D is uncertain. Trimming left V 0 bases short and J 1 base short, with 4 bases between. CDR1 SGHTA and CDR2 FQGNSA come from the germline V gene. The CDR3 is 14 amino acids. The variable domain in full, completed from reference TRBV7-2 and TRBJ1-5, reads GAGVSQSPSNKVTEKGKDVELRCDPISGHTALYWYRQSLGQGLEFLIYFQGNSAPDKSGLPSDRFSAERTGGSVSTLTIQRTQQEDSAVYLCASSLAGSNQPQHFGDGTRLSIL.

The chain recombines TRBV4-1 with TRBJ1-5; no firm D call. The CDR3 covers 15 residues. Trimming removed 6 bases from V and 2 bases from J, with 14 bases in between. The germline CDR1 and CDR2 sequences are MGHRA and YSYEKL. CDR3 loop: CASRRVPVGNQPQHF. CDR3 nucleotides: TGCGCCAGCAGAAGAGTACCCGTGGGCAATCAGCCCCAGCATTTT.

In DNA, the CDR3 is TGTGCCAGCAGCTTGGCCGAGGGACTAGCCTGGACCTCCTACGAGCAGTACTTC. Protein product: CASSLAEGLAWTSYEQYF. The chain uses TRBV5-5 and TRBJ2-7; 9 positions agree with TRBD2. The V and J ends lost 0 bases and 0 bases, in that order; junction bases with no gene match: 10. This CDR3 has 18 residues. CDR1 and CDR2 (germline): SGHKS, YYEKEE (reference sequence). Filled out from reference TRBV5-5 and TRBJ2-7, the complete variable domain reads DAGVTQSPTHLIKTRGQQVTLRCSPISGHKSVSWYQQVLGQGPQFIFQYYEKEERGRGNFPDRFSARQFPNYSSELNVNALLLGDSALYLCASSLAEGLAWTSYEQYFGPGTRLTVT.

The CDR3 DNA reads as TGTGCCACCAGCCCCCGGACAGGGGAGAACACTGAAGCTTTCTTT. Translating it yields CATSPRTGENTEAFF. The chain carries TRBV15 and TRBJ1-1, with 9 bases aligning to TRBD1. Germline CDR1 LNHNV, CDR2 YYDKDF (reference sequence). The junction had 5 bases not matched to a gene; V was cut back by 5 bases and J by 1 base. The CDR3 totals 15 residues.

The chain uses TRBV28 and TRBJ1-3; 7 positions agree with TRBD1. This CDR3 is 14 amino acids long. The germline gives CDR1 MDHEN, CDR2 SYDVKM. Unmatched junction bases numbered 7, after V lost 6 bases and J lost 5 bases. The CDR3 protein is CASSFGQARNTIYF. The CDR3 DNA sequence: TGTGCCAGCAGCTTCGGACAGGCCCGAAACACCATATATTTT.

About this clone: The junction departs from germline at one end; a sequencing error may be responsible. The chain uses TRBV4-2 and TRBJ2-6, with a tentative D call TRBD1 (7 bases). This CDR3 is 16 amino acids long. Looked up from germline, CDR1 is LGHNA and CDR2 is YNFKEQ. CDR3 DNA: TGTGCCAGCAGCCCGGAGGGGGCATCTGGGGCCAACGGCCTGACTTTC. Protein: CASSPEGASGANGLTF.

The gene calls are TRBV2 and TRBJ1-4, with a possible D match to TRBD1 (5 bases). The germline V and J ends were trimmed by 5 bases and 2 bases, with 12 bases remaining between them. The CDR3 is 15 residues long. CDR1 is SNHLY and CDR2 is FYNNEI in the germline V gene. The CDR3 reads CASSQGGTTNEKLFF. CDR3 nucleotides: TGTGCCAGCAGTCAGGGAGGGACTACTAATGAAAAACTGTTTTTT. The full variable domain, completed using reference TRBV2 and TRBJ1-4, is EPEVTQTPSHQVTQMGQEVILRCVPISNHLYFYWYRQILGQKVEFLVSFYNNEISEKSEIFDDQFSVERPDGSNFTLKIRSTKLEDSAMYFCASSQGGTTNEKLFFGSGTQLSVL.

The chain links TRBV6-6 to TRBJ2-3; D is ambiguous. The CDR3 totals 11 residues. Germline V gene data show CDR1 as MNHNY and CDR2 as SVGAGI (reference sequence). Trimming left V 6 bases short and J 2 bases short, with 3 bases between. The CDR3 DNA follows: TGTGCCAGCAGCGTCACAGATACGCAGTATTTT. This gives the protein CASSVTDTQYF.